This T cell receptor (beta chain) was recovered during a study of blood T cell repertoires in COVID-19. Study summary: Researchers got acute and convalescent COVID-19 samples from the United States, Italy and Spain.

In the authors' methods: Cell counts per sample came from amplifying reference gene primers. Produced via immunoSEQ multiplex PCR; TCRdb's table is partial and in-frame only. V, J and clone size are taken as reported in that table, and D and trimming were inferred from the DNA itself. The sample holds roughly 150,000 clones, 75% to 85% seen once. The CDR3 spans 14 residues. Trimming removed 10 bases from V and 7 bases from J; junction bases left unmatched: 12. Germline V gene sequence: CDR1 SEHNR, CDR2 FQNEAQ (reference sequence). The genes are TRBV7-9 and TRBJ2-5; 10 nucleotides agree with TRBD2. Input material: peripheral blood. The sequence came from a human donor in a cohort sampled during active COVID-19. The CDR3 sequence is CATSSGGPSSTQYF. The CDR3 DNA follows: TGTGCCACCAGTAGCGGGGGGCCGAGTTCGACCCAGTACTTC.